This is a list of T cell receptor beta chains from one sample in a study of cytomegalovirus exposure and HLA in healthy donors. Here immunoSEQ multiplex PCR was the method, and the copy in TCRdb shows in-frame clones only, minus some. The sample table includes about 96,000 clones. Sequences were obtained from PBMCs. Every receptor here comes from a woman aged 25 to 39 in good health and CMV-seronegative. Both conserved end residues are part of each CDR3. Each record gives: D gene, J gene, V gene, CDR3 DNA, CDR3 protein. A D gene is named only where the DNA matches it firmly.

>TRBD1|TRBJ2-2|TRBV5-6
TGTGCCAGCAGCTGGGGGACAGGGGACACCGGGGAGCTGTTTTTT
CASSWGTGDTGELFF
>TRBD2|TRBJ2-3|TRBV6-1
TGTGCCAGCAGTGAAGCCGGCGGGGGGAGCACAGATACGCAGTATTTT
CASSEAGGGSTDTQYF
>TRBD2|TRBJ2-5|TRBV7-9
TGTGCCAGCAGCCTAGGACTAGCGGGGGGGCTTGAGGAGACCCAGTACTTC
CASSLGLAGGLEETQYF
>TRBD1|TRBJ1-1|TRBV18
TGTGCCAGCTCACGACAGGGGCGAGACACTGAAGCTTTCTTT
CASSRQGRDTEAFF
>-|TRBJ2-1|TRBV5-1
TGCGCCAGCAGCCCTGTCCCGGGATTATCCTACAATGAGCAGTTCTTC
CASSPVPGLSYNEQFF
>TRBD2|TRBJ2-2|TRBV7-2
TGTGCCAGCAGCCTCGGACTAGCGGGGGGGATTGAGGAGCTGTTTTTT
CASSLGLAGGIEELFF
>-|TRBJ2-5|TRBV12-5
TGTGCTAGTGGCCCTGGGACAAGACAAGGAGAGACCCAGTACTTC
CASGPGTRQGETQYF
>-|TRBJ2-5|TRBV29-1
TGCAGCGCCGAGAGGGAGACCCAGTACTTC
CSAERETQYF
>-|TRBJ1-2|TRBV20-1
TGCAGTGCTCTAGGTGGTAGCTACACCTTC
CSALGGSYTF
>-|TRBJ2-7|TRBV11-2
TGTGCCAGCAGCTCCACGAGGCCCCGGATGGGTTCCTACGAGCAGTACTTC
CASSSTRPRMGSYEQYF
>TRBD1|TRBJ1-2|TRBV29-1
TGCAGCGTGGGTCAGACAGGGGACTATGGCTACACCTTC
CSVGQTGDYGYTF
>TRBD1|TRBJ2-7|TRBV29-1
TGCAGCGTCCCCGCAGGACAGGGGGGGTACGAGCAGTACTTC
CSVPAGQGGYEQYF
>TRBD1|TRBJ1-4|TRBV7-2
TGTGCCAGCAGCTTCAACAGGGGGCTTGGTAATGAAAAACTGTTTTTT
CASSFNRGLGNEKLFF
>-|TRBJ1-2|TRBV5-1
TGCGCCAGCAGCTCACCGACAGTGCCAAGGGGCTACACCTTC
CASSSPTVPRGYTF
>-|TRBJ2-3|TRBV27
TGTGCCAGCAGCCCCACCTCGGAGGCTAGCGCCCTAGATACGCAGTATTTT
CASSPTSEASALDTQYF
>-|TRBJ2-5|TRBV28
TGTGCCAGCACCCCGTTCGACCGAGCGGAGACCCAGTACTTC
CASTPFDRAETQYF